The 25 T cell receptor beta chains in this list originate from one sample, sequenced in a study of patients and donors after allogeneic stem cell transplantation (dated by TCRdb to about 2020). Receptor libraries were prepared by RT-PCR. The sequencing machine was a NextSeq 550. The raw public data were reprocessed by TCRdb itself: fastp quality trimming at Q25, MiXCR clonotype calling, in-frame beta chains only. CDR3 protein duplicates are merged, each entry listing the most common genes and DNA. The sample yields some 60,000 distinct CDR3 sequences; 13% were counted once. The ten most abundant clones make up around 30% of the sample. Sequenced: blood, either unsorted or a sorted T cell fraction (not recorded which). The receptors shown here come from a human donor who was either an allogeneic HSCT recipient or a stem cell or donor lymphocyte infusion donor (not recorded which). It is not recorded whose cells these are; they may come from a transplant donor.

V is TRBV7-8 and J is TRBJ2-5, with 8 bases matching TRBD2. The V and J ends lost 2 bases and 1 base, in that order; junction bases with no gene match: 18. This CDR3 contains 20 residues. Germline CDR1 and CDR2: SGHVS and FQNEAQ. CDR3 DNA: TGTGCCAGCAGCTTACCCTTTTTGAGACGGGAGGGTGACCTCCAAGAGACCCAGTACTTC. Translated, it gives CASSLPFLRREGDLQETQYF.

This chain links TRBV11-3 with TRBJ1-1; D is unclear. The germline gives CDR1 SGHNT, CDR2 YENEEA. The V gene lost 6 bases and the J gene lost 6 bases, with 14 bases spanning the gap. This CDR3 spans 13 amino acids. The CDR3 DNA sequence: TGTGCCAGCAGACCGCCAGGTAACGCTGAAGCTTTCTTT. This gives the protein CASRPPGNAEAFF.

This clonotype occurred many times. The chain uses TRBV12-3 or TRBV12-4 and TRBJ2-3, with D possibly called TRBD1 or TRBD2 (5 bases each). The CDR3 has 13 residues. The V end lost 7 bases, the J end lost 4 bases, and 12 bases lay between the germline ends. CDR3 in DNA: TGTGCCAGCATCCATCGGGGCGCAGATACGCAGTATTTT. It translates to CASIHRGADTQYF.

DNA for the CDR3: TGTGCCAGCAGTTTCAGTGAGCAGGGGAGCTACGAGCAGTACTTC. Its protein is CASSFSEQGSYEQYF. The V and J genes are TRBV27 and TRBJ2-7; a weak D match, TRBD1 (6 bases). V dropped 3 bases and J dropped 3 bases, with 15 bases sitting between them. The CDR3 is 15 amino acids. CDR1 and CDR2 from the germline V gene are MNHEY and SMNVEV (reference sequence).

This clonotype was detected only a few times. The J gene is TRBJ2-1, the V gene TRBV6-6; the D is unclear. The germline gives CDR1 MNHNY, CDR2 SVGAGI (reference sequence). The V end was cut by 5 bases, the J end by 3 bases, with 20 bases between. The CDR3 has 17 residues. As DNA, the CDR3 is TGTGCCAGCAGTCCCTCCATTACGAACTCGCTCTACAATGAGCAGTTCTTC. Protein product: CASSPSITNSLYNEQFF.

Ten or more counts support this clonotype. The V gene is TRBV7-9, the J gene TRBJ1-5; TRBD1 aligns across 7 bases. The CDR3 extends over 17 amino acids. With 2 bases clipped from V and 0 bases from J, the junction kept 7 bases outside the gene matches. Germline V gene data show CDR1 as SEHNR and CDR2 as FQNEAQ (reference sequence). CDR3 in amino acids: CASSLWAGGYSNQPQHF. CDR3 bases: TGTGCCAGCAGCTTATGGGCAGGGGGTTATAGCAATCAGCCCCAGCATTTT.

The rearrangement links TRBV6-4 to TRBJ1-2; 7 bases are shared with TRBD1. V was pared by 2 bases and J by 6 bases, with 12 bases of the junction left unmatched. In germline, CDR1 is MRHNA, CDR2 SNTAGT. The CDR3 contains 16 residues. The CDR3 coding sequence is TGTGCCAGCAGTGACCCTTCGAAAGGACAGGCAGATGGCTACACCTTC. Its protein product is CASSDPSKGQADGYTF.

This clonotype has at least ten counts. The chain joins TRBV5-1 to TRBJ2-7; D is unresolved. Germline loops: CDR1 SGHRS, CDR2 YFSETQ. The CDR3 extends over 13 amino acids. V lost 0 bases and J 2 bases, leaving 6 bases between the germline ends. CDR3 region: CASSLAGTYEQYF. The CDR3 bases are TGCGCCAGCAGCTTGGCGGGTACCTACGAGCAGTACTTC.

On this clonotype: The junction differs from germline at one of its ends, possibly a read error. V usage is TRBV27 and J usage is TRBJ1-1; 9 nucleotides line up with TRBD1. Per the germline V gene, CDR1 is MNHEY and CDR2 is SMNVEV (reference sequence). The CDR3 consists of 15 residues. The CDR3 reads CASSLGTGLRTEVFF. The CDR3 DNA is TGTGCCAGCAGTTTAGGGACAGGGCTGAGAACTGAAGTTTTCTTT.

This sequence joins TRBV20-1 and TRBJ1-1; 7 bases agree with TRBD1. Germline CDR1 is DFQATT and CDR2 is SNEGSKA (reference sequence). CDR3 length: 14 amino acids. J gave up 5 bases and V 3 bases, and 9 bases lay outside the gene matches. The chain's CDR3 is CSASWAQGGTEAFF. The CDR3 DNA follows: TGCAGTGCTAGCTGGGCGCAGGGGGGTACTGAAGCTTTCTTT.

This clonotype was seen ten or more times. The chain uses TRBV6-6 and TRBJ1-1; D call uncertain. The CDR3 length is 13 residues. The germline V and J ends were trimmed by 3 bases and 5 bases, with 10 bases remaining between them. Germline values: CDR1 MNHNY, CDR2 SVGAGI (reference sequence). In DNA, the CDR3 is TGTGCCAGCAGTTATACGGGCAGTACTGAAGCTTTCTTT. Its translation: CASSYTGSTEAFF.

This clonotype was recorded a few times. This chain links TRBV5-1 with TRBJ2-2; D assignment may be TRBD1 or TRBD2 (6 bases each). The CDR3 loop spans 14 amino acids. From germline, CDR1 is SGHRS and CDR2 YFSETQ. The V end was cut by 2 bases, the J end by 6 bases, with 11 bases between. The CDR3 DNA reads TGCGCCAGCAGCTTTGGAGGGGGTCCCGGGGAGCTGTTTTTT. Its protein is CASSFGGGPGELFF.

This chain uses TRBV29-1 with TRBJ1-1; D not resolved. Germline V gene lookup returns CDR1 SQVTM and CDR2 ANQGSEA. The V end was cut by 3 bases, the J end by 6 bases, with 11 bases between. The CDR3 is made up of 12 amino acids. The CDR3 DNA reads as TGCAGCGTTGATGAAGGGTTCCCTGAAGCTTTCTTT. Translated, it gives CSVDEGFPEAFF.

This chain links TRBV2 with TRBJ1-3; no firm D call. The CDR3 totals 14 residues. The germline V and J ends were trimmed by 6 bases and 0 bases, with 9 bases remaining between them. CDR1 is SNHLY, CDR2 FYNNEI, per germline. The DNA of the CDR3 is TGTGCCAGCAGACAGTGGCCCTCTGGAAACACCATATATTTT. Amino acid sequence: CASRQWPSGNTIYF.

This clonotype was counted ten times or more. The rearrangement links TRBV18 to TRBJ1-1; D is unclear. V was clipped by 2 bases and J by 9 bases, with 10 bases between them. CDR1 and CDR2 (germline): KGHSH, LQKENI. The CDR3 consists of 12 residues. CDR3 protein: CASSPGWLKAFF. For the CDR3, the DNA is TGTGCCAGCTCACCAGGGTGGCTAAAAGCTTTCTTT.

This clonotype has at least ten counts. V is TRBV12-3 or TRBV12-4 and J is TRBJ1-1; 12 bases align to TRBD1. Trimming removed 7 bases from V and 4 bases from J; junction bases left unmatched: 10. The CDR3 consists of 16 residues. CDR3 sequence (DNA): TGTGCCAGCACAGCCGGGACAGGGGGCGCTAGCACTGAAGCTTTCTTT. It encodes CASTAGTGGASTEAFF.

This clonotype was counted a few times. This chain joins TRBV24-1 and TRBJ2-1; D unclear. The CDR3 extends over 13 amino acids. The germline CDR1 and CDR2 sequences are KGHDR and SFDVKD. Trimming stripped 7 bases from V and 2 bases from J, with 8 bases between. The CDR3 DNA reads TGTGCCACCAGCCCCCGTCCCTACAATGAGCAGTTCTTC. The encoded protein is CATSPRPYNEQFF.

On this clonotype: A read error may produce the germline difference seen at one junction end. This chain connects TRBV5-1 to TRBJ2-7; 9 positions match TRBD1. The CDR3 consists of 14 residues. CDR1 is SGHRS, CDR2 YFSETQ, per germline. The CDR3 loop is CASSLAGQGSHSNF. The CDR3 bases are TGCGCCAGCAGCTTGGCCGGACAGGGGAGTCACAGTAACTTC. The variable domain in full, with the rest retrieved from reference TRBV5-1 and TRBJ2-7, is KAGVTQTPRYLIKTRGQQVTLSCSPISGHRSVSWYQQTPGQGLQFLFEYFSETQRNKGNFPGRFSGRQFSNSRSEMNVSTLELGDSALYLCASSLAGQGSHSNFGPGTRLTVT.

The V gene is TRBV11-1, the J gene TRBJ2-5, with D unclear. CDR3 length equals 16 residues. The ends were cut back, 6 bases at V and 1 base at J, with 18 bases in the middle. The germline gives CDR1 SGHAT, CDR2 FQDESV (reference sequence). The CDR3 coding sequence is TGTGCCAGCAGGAGGACCGTGGCCGTCGGCCAAGAGACCCAGTACTTC. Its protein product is CASRRTVAVGQETQYF. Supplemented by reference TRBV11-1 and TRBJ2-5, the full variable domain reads EAEVAQSPRYKITEKSQAVAFWCDPISGHATLYWYRQILGQGPELLVQFQDESVVDDSQLPKDRFSAERLKGVDSTLKIQPAELGDSAMYLCASRRTVAVGQETQYFGPGTRLLVL.

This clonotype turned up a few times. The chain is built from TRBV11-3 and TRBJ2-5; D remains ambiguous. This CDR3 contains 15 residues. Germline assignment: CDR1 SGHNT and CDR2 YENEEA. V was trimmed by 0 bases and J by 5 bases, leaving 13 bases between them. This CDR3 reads CASSLDVSMSETQYF. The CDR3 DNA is TGTGCCAGCAGCTTAGATGTTTCCATGAGTGAGACCCAGTACTTC.

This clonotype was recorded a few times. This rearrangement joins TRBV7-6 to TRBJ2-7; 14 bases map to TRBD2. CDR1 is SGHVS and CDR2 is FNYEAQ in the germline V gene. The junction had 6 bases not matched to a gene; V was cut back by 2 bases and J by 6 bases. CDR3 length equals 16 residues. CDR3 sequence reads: CASSLLGTSGSSEQYF. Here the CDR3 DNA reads TGTGCCAGCAGCTTACTAGGGACTAGCGGGAGCTCCGAGCAGTACTTC.

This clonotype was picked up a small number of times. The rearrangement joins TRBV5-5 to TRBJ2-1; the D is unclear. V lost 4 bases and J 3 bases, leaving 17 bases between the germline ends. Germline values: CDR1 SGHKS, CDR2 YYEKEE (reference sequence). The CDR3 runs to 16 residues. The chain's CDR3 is CASSPEVGLNYNEQFF. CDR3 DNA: TGTGCCAGCAGCCCCGAGGTGGGGTTGAACTACAATGAGCAGTTCTTC.

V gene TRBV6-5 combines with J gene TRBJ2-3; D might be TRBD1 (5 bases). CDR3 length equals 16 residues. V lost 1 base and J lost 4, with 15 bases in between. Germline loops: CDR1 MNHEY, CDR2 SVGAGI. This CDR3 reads CASSYFQGGWADTQYF. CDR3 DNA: TGTGCCAGCAGTTACTTTCAGGGTGGGTGGGCAGATACGCAGTATTTT.

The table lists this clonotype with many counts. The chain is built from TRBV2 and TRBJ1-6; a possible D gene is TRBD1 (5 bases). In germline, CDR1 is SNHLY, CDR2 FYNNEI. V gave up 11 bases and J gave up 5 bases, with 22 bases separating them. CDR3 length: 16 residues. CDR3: CAARRGDLAHNSPLHF. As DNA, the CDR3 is TGTGCCGCTCGCCGGGGGGACTTAGCCCATAATTCACCCCTCCACTTT.

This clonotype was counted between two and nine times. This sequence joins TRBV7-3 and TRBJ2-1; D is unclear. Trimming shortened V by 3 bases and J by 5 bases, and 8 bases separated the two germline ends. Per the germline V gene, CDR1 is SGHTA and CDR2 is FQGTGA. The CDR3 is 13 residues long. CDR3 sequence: CASSFSPNNEQFF. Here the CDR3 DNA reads TGTGCCAGCAGCTTCAGCCCCAACAATGAGCAGTTCTTC.